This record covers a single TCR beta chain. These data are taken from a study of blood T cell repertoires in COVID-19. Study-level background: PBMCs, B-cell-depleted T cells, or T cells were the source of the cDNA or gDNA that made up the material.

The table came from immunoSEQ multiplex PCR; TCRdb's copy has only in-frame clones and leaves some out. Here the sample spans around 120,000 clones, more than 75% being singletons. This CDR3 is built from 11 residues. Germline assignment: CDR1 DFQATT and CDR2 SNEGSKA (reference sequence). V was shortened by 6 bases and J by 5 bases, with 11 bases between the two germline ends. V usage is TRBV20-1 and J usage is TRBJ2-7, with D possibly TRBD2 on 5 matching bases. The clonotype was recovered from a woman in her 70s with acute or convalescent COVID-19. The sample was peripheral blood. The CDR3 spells CSATPGDEQYF. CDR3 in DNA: TGCAGTGCGACACCCGGGGACGAGCAGTACTTC.